This is a list of T cell receptor beta chains from one sample in a study of CD8 T cells in ankylosing spondylitis. TCRdb passed the 5' RACE reads through MiXCR, listing each CDR3 protein once. The sample has 120,000 or so distinct CDR3 sequences; roughly an eighth are singletons. Sequenced: blood, either unsorted or a sorted T cell fraction (not recorded which). The receptors originated from a female donor with ankylosing spondylitis or in good health (not recorded which). Each CDR3 is given with its conserved first and last residue. D genes are given only for firm matches. The size entry is marked missing in some rows and otherwise reads once, few, many or a size class.

clone size | J gene | V gene | D gene | CDR3 protein | CDR3 DNA
few | TRBJ1-2 | TRBV18 | - | CASSPLADNYGYTF | TGTGCCAGCTCACCTTTGGCAGATAACTATGGCTACACCTTC
- | TRBJ2-7 | TRBV9 | - | CASSAQEVSEQYF | TGTGCCAGCAGCGCCCAGGAGGTCAGCGAGCAGTACTTC
- | TRBJ2-3 | TRBV6-5 | - | CASSYSILATDTQYF | TGTGCCAGCAGTTACTCGATTCTAGCGACAGATACGCAGTATTTT
many | TRBJ2-4 | TRBV29-1 | - | CSVTVEVDIQYF | TGCAGCGTAACTGTCGAGGTGGACATTCAGTACTTC
- | TRBJ2-1 | TRBV3-1 | TRBD2 | CASSQEPSGRAEQFF | TGTGCCAGCAGCCAAGAACCTAGCGGGAGAGCTGAGCAGTTCTTC
many | TRBJ2-1 | TRBV10-3 | - | CAISGGTYNEQFF | TGTGCCATCAGTGGCGGAACCTACAATGAGCAGTTCTTC
many | TRBJ2-2 | TRBV20-1 | - | CSARRGNTGELFF | TGCAGTGCTCGGCGGGGGAACACCGGGGAGCTGTTTTTT
- | TRBJ1-2 | TRBV20-1 | TRBD1 | CSARDQDRGFYGYTF | TGCAGTGCTAGAGATCAGGACAGGGGGTTCTATGGCTACACCTTC
- | TRBJ2-7 | TRBV18 | TRBD2 | CASSLATSGDKEQYF | TGTGCCAGCTCACTGGCGACTAGCGGGGACAAAGAGCAGTACTTC
few | TRBJ1-1 | TRBV28 | TRBD1 | CASSFDAGGVTEAFF | TGTGCCAGCAGTTTTGATGCAGGGGGCGTGACTGAAGCTTTCTTT
many | TRBJ2-1 | TRBV24-1 | - | CATSDRSGNEQFF | TGTGCCACCAGTGATCGAAGCGGGAATGAGCAGTTCTTC
- | TRBJ2-7 | TRBV20-1 | - | CSAHHRSWEQYF | TGCAGTGCCCATCACCGGTCTTGGGAGCAGTACTTC
many | TRBJ2-2 | TRBV7-3 | - | CASSSNRAGELFF | TGTGCCAGCAGCTCCAACAGGGCCGGGGAGCTGTTTTTT
few | TRBJ2-2 | TRBV6-2/TRBV6-3 | - | CASSSQGPNTGELFF | TGTGCCAGCAGTAGCCAGGGTCCGAACACCGGGGAGCTGTTTTTT
many | TRBJ1-3 | TRBV7-2 | - | CASSLVQADLYF | TGTGCCAGCAGCTTAGTGCAGGCAGACCTATATTTT
few | TRBJ2-2 | TRBV7-2 | - | CASSLEWAANTGELFF | TGTGCCAGCAGCTTAGAGTGGGCAGCGAACACCGGGGAGCTGTTTTTT
- | TRBJ1-3 | TRBV27 | - | CASRGGSSGNTIYF | TGTGCCAGCAGGGGGGGGAGCTCTGGAAACACCATATATTTT
- | TRBJ2-5 | TRBV9 | - | CASSVGELAQETQYF | TGTGCCAGCAGCGTCGGGGAATTGGCCCAAGAGACCCAGTACTTC
- | TRBJ1-1 | TRBV5-1 | - | CASSLWGGAEAFF | TGCGCCAGCAGCTTGTGGGGCGGCGCTGAAGCTTTCTTT
many | TRBJ1-1 | TRBV3-1 | - | CASSTLGQVLTEAFF | TGTGCCAGCAGCACTCTGGGGCAGGTTCTCACTGAAGCTTTCTTT
- | TRBJ2-5 | TRBV3-1 | TRBD2 | CATTQEGSGGPIGLETQYF | TGTGCCACCACCCAAGAGGGTAGCGGGGGCCCTATTGGTTTGGAGACCCAGTACTTC
few | TRBJ2-5 | TRBV10-3 | - | CAIGDHGGVGETQYF | TGTGCCATCGGCGATCATGGGGGTGTTGGGGAGACCCAGTACTTC
- | TRBJ2-3 | TRBV12-3/TRBV12-4 | - | CASSFLDSTDTQYF | TGTGCCAGCAGTTTCTTGGACAGCACAGATACGCAGTATTTT
- | TRBJ2-2 | TRBV20-1 | TRBD1 | CSAHDRGHSGELFF | TGCAGTGCCCATGACAGGGGGCATTCCGGGGAGCTGTTTTTT
- | TRBJ2-7 | TRBV28 | - | CASSSRGKTYEQYF | TGTGCCAGCAGTTCCCGGGGAAAGACCTACGAGCAGTACTTC
- | TRBJ2-1 | TRBV2 | TRBD2 | CASSESGSGRTYNEQFF | TGTGCCAGCAGTGAGTCTGGTAGCGGGAGAACCTACAATGAGCAGTTCTTC
- | TRBJ2-4 | TRBV20-1 | TRBD2 | CSARDLVAGDIQYF | TGCAGTGCTAGAGATTTAGTAGCGGGAGACATTCAGTACTTC
few | TRBJ2-7 | TRBV25-1 | - | CASSGGFREQYF | TGTGCCAGCAGTGGGGGATTTAGGGAGCAGTACTTC
many | TRBJ1-2 | TRBV10-2 | - | CASSLDRGGSYGYTF | TGCGCCAGCAGCCTAGACCGGGGGGGTTCGTATGGCTACACCTTC
many | TRBJ2-7 | TRBV28 | - | CASRPRDRLPEQYF | TGTGCCAGCAGACCTCGAGACAGGCTCCCCGAGCAGTACTTC
many | TRBJ2-5 | TRBV20-1 | TRBD2 | CSASGLAGGPPQETQYF | TGCAGTGCTTCTGGACTAGCGGGAGGGCCGCCCCAAGAGACCCAGTACTTC
many | TRBJ2-1 | TRBV9 | - | CASSGPQRGTGDEQFF | TGTGCCAGCAGCGGACCCCAACGCGGGACGGGCGATGAGCAGTTCTTC
- | TRBJ2-6 | TRBV19 | TRBD1 | CASSMGQGARANVLTF | TGTGCCAGTAGTATGGGACAGGGGGCGAGGGCCAACGTCCTGACTTTC
many | TRBJ2-5 | TRBV12-3/TRBV12-4 | - | CASSLGGGKTQYF | TGTGCCAGCAGTTTAGGTGGGGGTAAGACCCAGTACTTC
few | TRBJ2-7 | TRBV4-1 | - | CASSQVGGPNLKQYEQYF | TGCGCCAGCAGCCAAGTGGGGGGGCCAAATCTCAAGCAATACGAGCAGTACTTC
- | TRBJ2-2 | TRBV3-1 | - | CASSLWTTGELFF | TGTGCCAGCAGCCTCTGGACTACGGGGGAGCTGTTTTTT
- | TRBJ1-1 | TRBV18 | - | CASSPIRGDTEAFF | TGTGCCAGCTCACCAATCCGGGGGGACACTGAAGCTTTCTTT
few | TRBJ2-5 | TRBV5-1 | - | CASSFRTRLQETQYF | TGCGCCAGCAGCTTTAGGACGCGCTTACAAGAGACCCAGTACTTC
few | TRBJ2-1 | TRBV20-1 | - | CSARDPGRNNEQFF | TGCAGTGCTAGAGATCCAGGGCGGAACAATGAGCAGTTCTTC
many | TRBJ2-1 | TRBV20-1 | TRBD2 | CSARDRTSGVNEQFF | TGCAGTGCTAGAGATAGGACTAGCGGGGTGAATGAGCAGTTCTTC
many | TRBJ2-2 | TRBV5-5 | - | CASSPYTHWNTGELFF | TGTGCCAGCAGCCCTTATACCCACTGGAACACCGGGGAGCTGTTTTTT
many | TRBJ2-7 | TRBV12-3/TRBV12-4 | TRBD1 | CASSPNRGASTQQYF | TGTGCCAGCAGTCCCAACAGGGGGGCGAGTACTCAGCAGTACTTC
- | TRBJ2-1 | TRBV30 | - | CAWSGKFNEQFF | TGTGCCTGGAGTGGGAAATTTAATGAGCAGTTCTTC
- | TRBJ2-2 | TRBV5-1 | - | CASSLAGFPTGELFF | TGCGCCAGCAGCTTGGCGGGCTTTCCCACCGGGGAGCTGTTTTTT
few | TRBJ2-3 | TRBV4-1 | - | CASSQVADTQYF | TGCGCCAGCAGCCAAGTCGCTGATACGCAGTATTTT
many | TRBJ1-2 | TRBV7-2 | - | CASSPRQITHYGYTF | TGTGCCAGCAGCCCGCGACAGATCACCCACTATGGCTACACCTTC
few | TRBJ2-2 | TRBV5-1 | TRBD1 | CASSEPRGTGELFF | TGCGCCAGCAGCGAGCCCAGGGGGACCGGGGAGCTGTTTTTT
- | TRBJ2-1 | TRBV9 | TRBD2 | CAGSVDSGSWYEQFF | TGTGCCGGCAGCGTAGACAGCGGGAGTTGGTATGAGCAGTTCTTC
few | TRBJ1-2 | TRBV5-6 | - | CASSEAGGRANYGYTF | TGTGCCAGCAGCGAGGCGGGGGGAAGAGCTAACTATGGCTACACCTTC
- | TRBJ2-3 | TRBV5-1 | - | CASSSGGRMGTDTQYF | TGCGCCAGCAGCTCTGGGGGCCGAATGGGAACAGATACGCAGTATTTT
- | TRBJ2-2 | TRBV30 | TRBD2 | CAWSVLADSGRGELFF | TGCGCCTGGAGTGTACTGGCCGATAGCGGGAGAGGGGAACTGTTTTTT
few | TRBJ2-3 | TRBV5-1 | - | CASSSGRDPGTDTQYF | TGCGCCAGCAGCTCCGGCAGGGATCCCGGCACAGATACGCAGTATTTT
- | TRBJ2-7 | TRBV11-2 | - | CASSLAAGPRYEQYF | TGTGCCAGCAGCTTAGCTGCGGGACCCCGATACGAGCAGTACTTC